These 8 T cell receptor beta chains originate from one sample sequenced in a study of blood T cells in healthy people across ages (dated by TCRdb to about 2015). The protocol used for the library was 5' RACE. The data were produced on an Illumina HiSeq 2500. The second PCR ran for roughly 6 to 11 cycles and used a J-beta primer mix along with a sample-barcoded 5' primer. In TCRdb, the public reads were trimmed at Q25 with fastp and aligned with MiXCR, with productive beta chains retained. Rows with a matching CDR3 protein are joined into one entry that keeps the most common DNA and genes. The sample has over 500,000 distinct CDR3 sequences on record, roughly half of them singletons. Of the sample, approximately 15% is held by the ten largest clones. Source material: blood. Receptors were obtained from an elderly woman in good health.

There are many counts of this clonotype. This chain joins TRBV28 and TRBJ2-7; D is possibly TRBD1 or TRBD2 (5 bases each). Germline CDR1 reads MDHEN; CDR2 reads SYDVKM. Deletions cut 5 bases from V and 3 bases from J, with 20 bases between. The CDR3 covers 16 residues. DNA of the CDR3: TGTGCCAGCAGTCCGTCTCCGGGAACCAGGGACTACGAGCAGTACTTC. Its translation is CASSPSPGTRDYEQYF.

The chain has TRBV6-5 and TRBJ2-5, with D perhaps matching TRBD2 (6 bases). The J call may not be correct, given that the DNA end is closer to TRBJ2-7. The CDR3 runs 14 residues. Germline CDR1 reads MNHEY; CDR2 reads SVGAGI. For the CDR3, the DNA is TGTGCCAGCAGTAGGCCGGGGGTCTCCTACGAGCAGTACTTC. Its protein is CASSRPGVSYEQYF.

The sample holds many counts of this clonotype. The gene calls are TRBV6-5 and TRBJ1-1; D perhaps matches TRBD1 (5 bases). The CDR3 runs 14 residues. Trimming removed 7 bases from V and 1 base from J, with 13 bases in between. Germline V CDR1 and CDR2: MNHEY, SVGAGI. The CDR3 coding sequence is TGTGCCAGCATCCCCCGGGGCAGGAACACTGAAGCTTTCTTT. This encodes CASIPRGRNTEAFF.

Comments on this clonotype: A much larger clone is a single base away; this may be a read error. DNA of the CDR3: TGCGCCGGCAGCTTGAGCCTTGATGAGCAGTACTTC. The encoded protein is CAGSLSLDEQYF. The chain uses TRBV5-1 and TRBJ2-7; D is unclear. Germline assignment: CDR1 SGHRS and CDR2 YFSETQ. This CDR3 comprises 12 residues. Looking up the rest from reference TRBV5-1 and TRBJ2-7 gives the full variable domain: KAGVTQTPRYLIKTRGQQVTLSCSPISGHRSVSWYQQTPGQGLQFLFEYFSETQRNKGNFPGRFSGRQFSNSRSEMNVSTLELGDSALYLCAGSLSLDEQYFGPGTRLTVT.

This clonotype has at least ten counts. V is TRBV29-1 and J is TRBJ2-1; D is tentatively TRBD1 or TRBD2 (7 bases each). The V and J ends lost 7 bases and 0 bases respectively, with 13 bases between them. This CDR3 comprises 14 residues. Germline loops: CDR1 SQVTM, CDR2 ANQGSEA. CDR3 sequence: CSGQGGYSYNEQFF. The CDR3 nucleotides read TGCAGCGGTCAGGGGGGGTACTCCTACAATGAGCAGTTCTTC.

This clonotype has only a few counts. The chain recombines TRBV18 with TRBJ2-7; 8 bases match TRBD1. With 4 bases clipped from V and 4 bases from J, the junction kept 6 bases outside the gene matches. This CDR3 spans 14 amino acids. From germline, CDR1 is KGHSH and CDR2 LQKENI. CDR3 region: CASSQQDRAYEQYF. The CDR3 DNA is TGTGCCAGCTCACAACAGGACAGGGCGTACGAGCAGTACTTC.

This chain uses TRBV6-1 with TRBJ1-5, with TRBD1 identical over 12 bases. Trimming removed 6 bases from V and 0 bases from J; junction bases left unmatched: 6. CDR3 length: 17 residues. CDR1 is MNHNS, CDR2 SASEGT, per germline. CDR3 DNA: TGTGCCAGCAGGGCCGGGACAGGGGGCTATAGCAATCAGCCCCAGCATTTT. Translation gives CASRAGTGGYSNQPQHF.

The chain uses TRBV6-5 and TRBJ2-7; no clear D. With 3 bases removed from V and 1 base from J, the gap between germline ends came to 10 bases. CDR1 MNHEY and CDR2 SVGAGI come from the germline V gene. The CDR3 runs to 14 residues. CDR3 amino acids: CASSYAAESYEQYF. The CDR3 DNA reads as TGTGCCAGCAGTTATGCGGCCGAGTCCTACGAGCAGTACTTC.